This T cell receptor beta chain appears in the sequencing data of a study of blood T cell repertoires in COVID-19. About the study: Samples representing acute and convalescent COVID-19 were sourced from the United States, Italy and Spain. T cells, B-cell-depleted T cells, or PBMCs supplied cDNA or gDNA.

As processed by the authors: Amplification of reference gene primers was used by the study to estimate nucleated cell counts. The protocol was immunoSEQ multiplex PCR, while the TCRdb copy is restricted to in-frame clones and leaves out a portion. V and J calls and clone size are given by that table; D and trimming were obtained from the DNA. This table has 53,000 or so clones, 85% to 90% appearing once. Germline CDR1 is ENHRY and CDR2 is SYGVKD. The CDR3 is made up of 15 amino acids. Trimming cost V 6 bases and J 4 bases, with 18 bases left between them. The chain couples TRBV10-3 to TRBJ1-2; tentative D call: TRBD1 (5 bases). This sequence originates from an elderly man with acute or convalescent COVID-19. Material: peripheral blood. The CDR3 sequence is CAISPAGGGIYGYTF. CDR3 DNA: TGTGCCATCAGCCCAGCCGGGGGAGGAATCTATGGCTACACCTTC.